A single sample is the source of the 14 T cell receptor beta chains below, sequenced in a study of chemoradiotherapy in HPV16-positive cancers. Sequenced by immunoSEQ multiplex PCR; TCRdb stores in-frame clones only, minus some. The repertoire holds some 7,000 clones, with about 88% as singletons. This specimen was acquired from a patient who underwent chemoradiotherapy. The source of these receptors is a human donor with HPV-associated anogenital cancer.

The V call is TRBV11-1, the J call TRBJ2-7; tentatively, D is TRBD2 (5 bases). Germline assignment: CDR1 SGHAT and CDR2 FQDESV (reference sequence). The CDR3 loop spans 14 amino acids. V lost 5 bases, J lost 2 bases, and 13 bases lay in between. The CDR3 DNA reads as TGTGCCAGCAGCCACCGGACTCGAACCTACGAGCAGTACTTC. Translating it yields CASSHRTRTYEQYF.

The chain has TRBV4-1 and TRBJ2-1, with 8 bases that match TRBD2. Germline V gene sequence: CDR1 MGHRA, CDR2 YSYEKL. Trimming at V came to 4 bases and at J to 4 bases, leaving 9 bases not matched to a gene. CDR3 length: 16 residues. The CDR3 DNA reads as TGCGCCAGCAGCCGGCCGAGCGGGAGCGGGTACAATGAGCAGTTCTTC. Translated: CASSRPSGSGYNEQFF.

The J gene is TRBJ1-2, the V gene TRBV19; possibly TRBD1 for D (6 bases). V was shortened by 4 bases and J by 8 bases, with 14 bases between the two germline ends. The CDR3 spans 13 residues. Germline lookup yields CDR1 LNHDA and CDR2 SQIVND (reference sequence). The CDR3 is CASSSTGTWGYTF. CDR3 bases: TGTGCCAGTAGTAGCACCGGGACATGGGGCTACACCTTC.

This clone was recorded once. This CDR3 is also generated by other DNA sequences in the sample. The chain combines TRBV27 with TRBJ1-6, with TRBD1 matching 9 bases. The germline V gene encodes CDR1 MNHEY and CDR2 SMNVEV (reference sequence). This CDR3 is built from 14 residues. V lost 6 bases and J lost 7; bases outside the gene matches: 4. CDR3: CASSSGQGNSPLHF. The CDR3 nucleotides are TGTGCCAGCAGCTCGGGACAGGGAAATTCACCCCTCCACTTT.

The chain couples TRBV11-2 to TRBJ2-3; 8 nucleotides agree with TRBD2. Trimming at V came to 5 bases and at J to 0 bases, leaving 10 bases not matched to a gene. Per germline, CDR1 SGHAT and CDR2 FQNNGV. The CDR3 is 17 residues long. DNA for the CDR3: TGTGCCAGCAGCCCAAGGGGCGGGAGGATCAGCACAGATACGCAGTATTTT. Its translation: CASSPRGGRISTDTQYF.

The V call is TRBV27, the J call TRBJ1-1; D uncertain. In germline, CDR1 is MNHEY, CDR2 SMNVEV (reference sequence). Trimming shortened V by 10 bases and J by 1 base, and 7 bases separated the two germline ends. The CDR3 spans 11 residues. DNA for the CDR3: TGTGCCACCATCGGGAACACTGAAGCTTTCTTT. As protein: CATIGNTEAFF.

This sequence joins TRBV5-1 and TRBJ2-5, with D unclear. The length of the CDR3 is 14 residues. V lost 4 bases, J lost 2 bases, and 12 bases lay in between. Germline CDR1 and CDR2: SGHRS and YFSETQ. The CDR3 region is CASSPVGSQETQYF. The CDR3 bases are TGCGCCAGCAGCCCGGTCGGCAGTCAAGAGACCCAGTACTTC. The variable domain in full, completed from reference TRBV5-1 and TRBJ2-5, reads KAGVTQTPRYLIKTRGQQVTLSCSPISGHRSVSWYQQTPGQGLQFLFEYFSETQRNKGNFPGRFSGRQFSNSRSEMNVSTLELGDSALYLCASSPVGSQETQYFGPGTRLLVL.

This clone counts as large. The J gene is TRBJ1-1, the V gene TRBV19, with a tentative D call TRBD1 (6 bases). Trimming shortened V by 0 bases and J by 4 bases, and 6 bases separated the two germline ends. CDR3 length equals 13 residues. Germline V gene data show CDR1 as LNHDA and CDR2 as SQIVND (reference sequence). This chain's CDR3 is CASSIEGGTEAFF. CDR3 sequence (DNA): TGTGCCAGTAGTATAGAAGGGGGCACTGAAGCTTTCTTT.

This chain uses TRBV30 with TRBJ2-2, with D maybe TRBD1 (6 bases). The CDR3 length is 13 residues. CDR1 GTSNPN and CDR2 SVGIG come from the germline V gene (reference sequence). Trimming left V 1 base short and J 6 bases short, with 9 bases between. The DNA of the CDR3 is TGTGCCTGGAGTGGACAGGTCGCCGGGGAGCTGTTTTTT. This sequence encodes CAWSGQVAGELFF. The variable domain in full, with the rest retrieved from reference TRBV30 and TRBJ2-2, is SQTIHQWPATLVQPVGSPLSLECTVEGTSNPNLYWYRQAAGRGLQLLFYSVGIGQISSEVPQNLSASRPQDRQFILSSKKLLLSDSGFYLCAWSGQVAGELFFGEGSRLTVL.

CDR3 region: CASSVDGLNTGELFF. The DNA of the CDR3 is TGTGCCAGCAGCGTAGACGGGCTTAACACCGGGGAGCTGTTTTTT. This chain links TRBV9 with TRBJ2-2; D unclear. The CDR3 is 15 amino acids. Germline V gene sequence: CDR1 SGDLS, CDR2 YYNGEE. V lost 0 bases and J 2 bases, leaving 8 bases between the germline ends.

The gene calls are TRBV12-5 and TRBJ2-1, with D perhaps assigned TRBD1 or TRBD2 (5 bases each). This CDR3 contains 15 residues. V was trimmed by 0 bases and J by 3 bases, leaving 9 bases between them. Germline CDR1 LGHNT, CDR2 FRNRAP. Here the CDR3 DNA reads TGTGCTAGTGGTTTGGTGGGACGCTTCTACAATGAGCAGTTCTTC. Translating it yields CASGLVGRFYNEQFF.

The chain carries TRBV10-3 and TRBJ2-5; 8 nucleotides agree with TRBD1. Germline V gene sequence: CDR1 ENHRY, CDR2 SYGVKD. The CDR3 sequence is 14 residues long. V shed 3 bases and J 1 base; nucleotides not matched to a gene: 1. The CDR3 loop reads CAISDDRGQETQYF. The CDR3 bases are TGTGCCATCAGTGATGACAGGGGCCAAGAGACCCAGTACTTC.

The chain employs TRBV11-3 and TRBJ2-1, with 11 bases that match TRBD2. The CDR3 has 14 residues. Germline trimming cut 6 bases from V and 7 bases from J; bases unmatched to any gene: 5. Germline V lookup: CDR1 SGHNT, CDR2 YENEEA. CDR3 in amino acids: CASRRTSGFNEQFF. In nucleotides, the CDR3 is TGTGCCAGCAGAAGGACTAGCGGGTTTAATGAGCAGTTCTTC.

The chain recombines TRBV4-2 with TRBJ2-3; tentatively, D is TRBD2 (6 bases). The germline V gene has CDR1 LGHNA and CDR2 YNFKEQ. V was pared by 2 bases and J by 6 bases, with 18 bases between. This CDR3 region has 16 residues. The DNA of the CDR3 is TGTGCCAGCAGCCAATTAAGCGGGCCCACGCCCGATACGCAGTATTTT. Amino acids: CASSQLSGPTPDTQYF.